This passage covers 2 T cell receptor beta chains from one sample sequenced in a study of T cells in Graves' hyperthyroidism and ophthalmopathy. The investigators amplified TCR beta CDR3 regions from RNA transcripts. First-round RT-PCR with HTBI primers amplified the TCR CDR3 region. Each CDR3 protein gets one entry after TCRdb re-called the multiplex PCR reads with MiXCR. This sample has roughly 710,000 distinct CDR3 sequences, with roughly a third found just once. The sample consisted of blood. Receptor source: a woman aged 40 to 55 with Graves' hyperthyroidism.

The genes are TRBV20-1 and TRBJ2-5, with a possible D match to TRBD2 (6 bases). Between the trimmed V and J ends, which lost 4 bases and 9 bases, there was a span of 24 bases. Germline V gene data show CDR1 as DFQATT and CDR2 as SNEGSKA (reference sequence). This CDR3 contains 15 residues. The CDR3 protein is CSATNPSDTSDSQYF. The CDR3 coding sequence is TGCAGTGCTACAAATCCTAGCGACACCTCCGATTCCCAGTACTTC.

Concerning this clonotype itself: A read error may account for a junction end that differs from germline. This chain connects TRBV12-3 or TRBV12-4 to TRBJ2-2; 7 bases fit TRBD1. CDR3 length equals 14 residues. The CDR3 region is CAGRPTGQSGELFF. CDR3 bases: TGTGCCGGCAGGCCGACAGGGCAGTCAGGGGAGCTGTTTTTT.